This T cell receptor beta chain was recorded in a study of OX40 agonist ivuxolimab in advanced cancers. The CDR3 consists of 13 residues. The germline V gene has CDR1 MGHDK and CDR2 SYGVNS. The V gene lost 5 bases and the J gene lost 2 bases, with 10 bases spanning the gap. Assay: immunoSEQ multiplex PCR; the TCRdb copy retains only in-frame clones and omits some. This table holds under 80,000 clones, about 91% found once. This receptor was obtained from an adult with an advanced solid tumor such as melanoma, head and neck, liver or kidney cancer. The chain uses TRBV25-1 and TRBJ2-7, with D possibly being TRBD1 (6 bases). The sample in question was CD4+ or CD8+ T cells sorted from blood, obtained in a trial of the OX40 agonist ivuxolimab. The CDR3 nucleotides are TGTGCCAGCAGTCCACAGGGTACCTACGAGCAGTACTTC. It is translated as CASSPQGTYEQYF.